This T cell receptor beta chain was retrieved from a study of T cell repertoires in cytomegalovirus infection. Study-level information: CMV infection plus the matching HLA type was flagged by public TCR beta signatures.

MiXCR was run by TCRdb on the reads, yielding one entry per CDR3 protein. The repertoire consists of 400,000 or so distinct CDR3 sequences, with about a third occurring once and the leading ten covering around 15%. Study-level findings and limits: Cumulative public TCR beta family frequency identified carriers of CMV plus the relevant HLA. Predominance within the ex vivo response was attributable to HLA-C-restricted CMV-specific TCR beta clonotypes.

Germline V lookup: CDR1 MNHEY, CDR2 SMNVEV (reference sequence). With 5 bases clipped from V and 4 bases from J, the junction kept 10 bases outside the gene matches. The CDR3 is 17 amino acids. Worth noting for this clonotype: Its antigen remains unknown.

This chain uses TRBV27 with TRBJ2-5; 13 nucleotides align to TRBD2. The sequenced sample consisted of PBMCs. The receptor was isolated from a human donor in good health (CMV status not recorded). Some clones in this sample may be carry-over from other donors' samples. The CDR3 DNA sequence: TGTGCCAGCAGTCCACTAGCGGGGGGGCCGGTAGGAGAGACCCAGTACTTC. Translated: CASSPLAGGPVGETQYF.